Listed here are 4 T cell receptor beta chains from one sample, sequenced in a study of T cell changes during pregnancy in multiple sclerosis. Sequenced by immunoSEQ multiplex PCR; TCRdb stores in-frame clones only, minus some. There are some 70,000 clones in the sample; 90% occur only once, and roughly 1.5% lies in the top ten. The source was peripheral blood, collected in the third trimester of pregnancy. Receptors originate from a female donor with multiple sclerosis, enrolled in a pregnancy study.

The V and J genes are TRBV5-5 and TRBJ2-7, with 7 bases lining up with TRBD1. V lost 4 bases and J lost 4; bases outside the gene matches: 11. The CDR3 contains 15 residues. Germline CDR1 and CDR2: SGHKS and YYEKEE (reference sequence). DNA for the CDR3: TGTGCCAGCAGCCAGGAAACAGGGGCAGTGTACGAGCAGTACTTC. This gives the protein CASSQETGAVYEQYF.

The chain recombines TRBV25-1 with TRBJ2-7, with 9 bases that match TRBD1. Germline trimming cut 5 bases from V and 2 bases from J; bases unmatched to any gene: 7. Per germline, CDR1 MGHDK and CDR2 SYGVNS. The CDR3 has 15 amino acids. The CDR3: CASSQSGQGPYEQYF. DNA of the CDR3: TGTGCCAGCAGTCAGAGCGGACAGGGGCCCTACGAGCAGTACTTC.

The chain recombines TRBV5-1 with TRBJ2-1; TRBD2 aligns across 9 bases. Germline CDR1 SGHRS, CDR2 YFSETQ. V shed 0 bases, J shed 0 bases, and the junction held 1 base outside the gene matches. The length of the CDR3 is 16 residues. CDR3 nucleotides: TGCGCCAGCAGCTTGGAAGCGGGGGGCTCCTACAATGAGCAGTTCTTC. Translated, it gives CASSLEAGGSYNEQFF.

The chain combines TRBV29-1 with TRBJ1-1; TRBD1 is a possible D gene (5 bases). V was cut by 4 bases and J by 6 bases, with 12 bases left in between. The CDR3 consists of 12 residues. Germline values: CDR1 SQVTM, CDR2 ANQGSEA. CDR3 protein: CSVGGGGSEAFF. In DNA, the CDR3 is TGCAGCGTTGGCGGTGGGGGGTCTGAAGCTTTCTTT.